The sequence of this T cell receptor beta chain was determined in a study of T cells after yellow fever vaccination. V was pared by 6 bases and J by 5 bases, with 8 bases of the junction left unmatched. The CDR3 extends over 14 amino acids. This clonotype was observed a handful of times. What it binds is unknown. Using its own MiXCR run on the 5' RACE reads, TCRdb lists one record per CDR3 protein. The sample yields 450,000 to 550,000 distinct CDR3 sequences, 20% to 25% seen once. General study results and limits: Primary-vaccination clones mostly resurfaced post-booster (under 98% CD4, about 87% CD8). A faster peak, day 5 versus 15, was reached by the weaker secondary response.

This TCR came from a man between 18 and 29 years old who received the YFV17D yellow fever vaccine. The V and J genes are TRBV12-3 or TRBV12-4 and TRBJ2-5; 8 bases match TRBD2. The source was PBMCs, collected more than 20 days after the first yellow fever vaccination. CDR3 residues: CASRRRGARETQYF. In DNA, the CDR3 is TGTGCCAGCAGGAGGCGGGGGGCCCGGGAGACCCAGTACTTC.